These 32 T cell receptor beta chains originate from one sample sequenced in a study of T cell repertoires in cytomegalovirus infection. These receptors' antigens are unknown. Each CDR3 protein gets one entry after TCRdb re-called the reads with MiXCR. The sample comprises more than 300,000 distinct CDR3 sequences, around a third of which are singletons, and roughly 14% rests with the top ten. Sequencing was performed on cultured PBMCs, taken from culture after CMV antigen stimulation. Every receptor here comes from a human donor in good health (CMV status not recorded). Some clones in this sample may be carry-over from other donors' samples.

V usage is TRBV9 and J usage is TRBJ2-1; 7 bases map to TRBD2. The CDR3 is 15 residues long. Germline lookup yields CDR1 SGDLS and CDR2 YYNGEE. Trimming cost V 0 bases and J 1 base; bases outside gene matches: 1. The CDR3 sequence is CASSVALASYNEQFF. CDR3 nucleotide sequence: TGTGCCAGCAGCGTAGCACTAGCGTCCTACAATGAGCAGTTCTTC.

This clonotype has only a few counts. V and J are TRBV7-2 and TRBJ2-7; weak D call: TRBD2 (8 bases). CDR3 length equals 15 residues. The V gene's germline CDR1 is SGHTA and CDR2 FQGNSA. V was shortened by 1 base and J by 4 bases, with 14 bases between the two germline ends. The CDR3 DNA reads as TGTGCCAGCAGCTTAGGAGGGGGCGGGGGGTACGAGCAGTACTTC. Translation gives CASSLGGGGGYEQYF.

This clonotype has more than one count but fewer than ten. The chain combines TRBV7-3 with TRBJ2-2, with 12 bases matching TRBD2. Per germline, CDR1 SGHTA and CDR2 FQGTGA. V dropped 4 bases and J dropped 6; count of bases not matched to a gene: 6. The CDR3 has 16 amino acids. DNA of the CDR3: TGTGCCAGCAGCTCCAACCGACTAGCGGGAGCCGGGGAGCTGTTTTTT. Amino acid sequence: CASSSNRLAGAGELFF.

The chain combines TRBV6-2 or TRBV6-3 with TRBJ2-1; 8 nucleotides line up with TRBD2. The CDR3 contains 15 residues. J lost 7 bases, V lost 4 bases, and 9 bases had no gene match. The V gene's germline CDR1 is MNHEY and CDR2 SVGEGT. The CDR3 loop reads CASSSSGRRGNEQFF. The CDR3 DNA follows: TGTGCCAGCAGTTCGAGCGGGAGACGAGGGAATGAGCAGTTCTTC.

This rearrangement joins TRBV27 to TRBJ2-3, with 7 bases that match TRBD2. Germline-derived CDR1 and CDR2 are MNHEY and SMNVEV (reference sequence). V was pared by 2 bases and J by 1 base, with 3 bases of the junction left unmatched. The CDR3 totals 15 residues. CDR3 residues: CASSLKGRGTDTQYF. In nucleotides, the CDR3 is TGTGCCAGCAGTTTAAAAGGGAGGGGCACAGATACGCAGTATTTT.

This clonotype was seen only a few times. The chain employs TRBV5-4 and TRBJ2-4; 13 bases agree with TRBD2. Germline V CDR1 and CDR2: SGHNT, YYREEE (reference sequence). J was trimmed by 4 bases and V by 3 bases; bases with no gene match: 1. This CDR3 is 15 amino acids long. The CDR3 here is CASSSTSGGKNIQYF. The CDR3 nucleotides are TGTGCCAGCAGCTCGACTAGCGGGGGGAAAAACATTCAGTACTTC.

This clonotype has only one observation. This chain joins TRBV6-2 or TRBV6-3 and TRBJ2-7; possibly TRBD1 for D (6 bases). V lost 6 bases to trimming and J lost 5 bases, with 14 bases between them. CDR1 and CDR2 (germline): MNHEY, SVGEGT. This CDR3 contains 13 residues. CDR3 residues: CASRTGTHDEQYF. The DNA for the CDR3 is TGTGCCAGCAGGACCGGGACACATGACGAGCAGTACTTC.

V and J are TRBV30 and TRBJ1-5; TRBD1 is a possible D gene (6 bases). Germline values: CDR1 GTSNPN, CDR2 SVGIG (reference sequence). Trimming took off 4 bases at V and 4 bases at J, with 11 bases between the two ends. The CDR3 extends over 13 amino acids. The CDR3, as DNA: TGTGCCTGGAACAGGGTGCCAAATCAGCCCCAGCATTTT. Its protein product is CAWNRVPNQPQHF.

The chain has TRBV7-2 and TRBJ2-1; perhaps TRBD2 as D (6 bases). This CDR3 contains 13 residues. Per the germline V gene, CDR1 is SGHTA and CDR2 is FQGNSA. V lost 4 bases to trimming and J lost 5 bases, with 9 bases between them. DNA for the CDR3: TGTGCCAGCAGCTCGGGACTTAACAATGAGCAGTTCTTC. It is translated as CASSSGLNNEQFF.

The rearrangement joins TRBV12-3 or TRBV12-4 to TRBJ2-1, with D unclear. Deletions cut 6 bases from V and 6 bases from J, with 15 bases between. This CDR3 region has 14 residues. The CDR3 spells CASRASDGPNEQFF. The CDR3, as DNA: TGTGCCAGCAGAGCTTCGGACGGGCCCAATGAGCAGTTCTTC.

CDR3 DNA sequence: TGTGCCAGCAGCTTTAAGTTTGACACCGGGGAGCTGTTTTTT. It is translated as CASSFKFDTGELFF. The chain uses TRBV7-2 and TRBJ2-2; D not certain. Germline V gene lookup returns CDR1 SGHTA and CDR2 FQGNSA. V dropped 3 bases and J dropped 3 bases, with 8 bases sitting between them. The CDR3 consists of 14 residues.

The J gene is TRBJ1-5, the V gene TRBV19; possibly TRBD1 for D (5 bases). This CDR3 has 15 residues. Germline assignment: CDR1 LNHDA and CDR2 SQIVND (reference sequence). Between the trimmed V and J ends, which lost 6 bases and 0 bases, there was a span of 12 bases. CDR3 coding DNA: TGTGCCAGTAGCACCGTGGGGGTTAGCAATCAGCCCCAGCATTTT. It encodes CASSTVGVSNQPQHF.

This clonotype was observed many times. The chain links TRBV7-2 to TRBJ1-1; 8 nucleotides line up with TRBD1. V shed 6 bases and J 0 bases; nucleotides not matched to a gene: 6. CDR1 is SGHTA and CDR2 is FQGNSA in the germline V gene. CDR3 length: 15 residues. Here the CDR3 DNA reads TGTGCCAGCAGACTACAGGGGGGGGTGAACACTGAAGCTTTCTTT. Translated: CASRLQGGVNTEAFF.

This clonotype was detected many times. The V and J genes are TRBV7-2 and TRBJ2-3, with 11 bases matching TRBD2. V was pared by 6 bases and J by 4 bases, with 9 bases of the junction left unmatched. CDR3 length: 16 residues. Germline V CDR1 and CDR2: SGHTA, FQGNSA. CDR3 sequence reads: CASRVTSGTVADTQYF. The DNA of the CDR3 is TGTGCCAGCAGGGTGACTAGCGGGACAGTTGCAGATACGCAGTATTTT.

The chain employs TRBV7-6 and TRBJ2-1; 12 nucleotides match TRBD2. Germline trimming cut 8 bases from V and 0 bases from J; bases unmatched to any gene: 17. Germline V lookup: CDR1 SGHVS, CDR2 FNYEAQ. This CDR3 contains 20 residues. The CDR3 is CASGTSSGRAYRSSYNEQFF. In DNA form, the CDR3 reads TGTGCCAGCGGTACCTCTAGCGGGAGGGCCTACCGGAGCTCCTACAATGAGCAGTTCTTC.

The genes are TRBV9 and TRBJ2-3; 9 bases agree with TRBD2. Germline V gene data show CDR1 as SGDLS and CDR2 as YYNGEE. The CDR3 sequence is 16 residues long. V shed 2 bases and J 5 bases; nucleotides not matched to a gene: 9. CDR3 in DNA: TGTGCCAGCAGCGTCGGTAGCGGGAGTAGAATAGATACGCAGTATTTT. Translating gives CASSVGSGSRIDTQYF.

The rearrangement links TRBV6-1 to TRBJ1-1; D is unclear. The CDR3 has 16 residues. Germline V gene data show CDR1 as MNHNS and CDR2 as SASEGT. V dropped 2 bases and J dropped 1 base, with 14 bases sitting between them. The CDR3 region is CASSEFPRAANTEAFF. The CDR3 region has the DNA TGTGCCAGCAGTGAATTCCCCCGGGCGGCGAACACTGAAGCTTTCTTT.

The sample holds a few counts of this clonotype. This chain connects TRBV7-6 to TRBJ2-6; D may correspond to TRBD1 or TRBD2 (8 bases each). The CDR3 consists of 19 residues. CDR1 is SGHVS and CDR2 is FNYEAQ in the germline V gene. Trimming pared 5 bases from V and 0 bases from J, leaving 20 bases between. The CDR3 nucleotides are TGTGCCAGCAGCCCCGGGGGGGGACAGGTGCGCTCTGGGGCCAACGTCCTGACTTTC. Its translation: CASSPGGGQVRSGANVLTF. The variable domain in full, completed from reference TRBV7-6 and TRBJ2-6, reads GAGVSQSPRYKVTKRGQDVALRCDPISGHVSLYWYRQALGQGPEFLTYFNYEAQQDKSGLPNDRFSAERPEGSISTLTIQRTEQRDSAMYRCASSPGGGQVRSGANVLTFGAGSRLTVL.

This clonotype was recorded a few times. The V gene is TRBV6-2 or TRBV6-3, the J gene TRBJ1-5, with TRBD1 as a possible D gene (6 bases). Per germline, CDR1 MNHEY and CDR2 SVGEGT. The V and J ends lost 1 base and 1 base respectively, with 14 bases between them. The CDR3 sequence is 17 residues long. CDR3 amino acids: CASSYLGAQGSNQPQHF. For the CDR3, the DNA is TGTGCCAGCAGTTACTTGGGGGCCCAAGGGAGCAATCAGCCCCAGCATTTT.

The rearrangement links TRBV19 to TRBJ1-5, with D maybe TRBD1 (6 bases). The CDR3 spans 19 residues. V lost 5 bases to trimming and J lost 0 bases, with 23 bases between them. Germline V lookup: CDR1 LNHDA, CDR2 SQIVND (reference sequence). The DNA of the CDR3 is TGTGCCAGTAGTGTTGGGTTGGGGGGGCGAACCGCTAGCAATCAGCCCCAGCATTTT. This codes for CASSVGLGGRTASNQPQHF.

The rearrangement uses TRBV12-5 and TRBJ2-5; no reliable D call. V was shortened by 2 bases and J by 1 base, with 8 bases between the two germline ends. Per the germline V gene, CDR1 is LGHNT and CDR2 is FRNRAP. This CDR3 spans 14 amino acids. This chain's CDR3 is CASGLSPFQETQYF. In DNA, the CDR3 is TGTGCTAGTGGTTTGTCTCCATTCCAAGAGACCCAGTACTTC.

This clonotype was observed a handful of times. The V gene is TRBV6-2 or TRBV6-3, the J gene TRBJ1-5; no clear D. The CDR3 is made up of 15 amino acids. V lost 0 bases and J lost 3, with 9 bases in between. Per germline, CDR1 MNHEY and CDR2 SVGEGT. CDR3 sequence reads: CASSYSSGHNQPQHF. DNA for the CDR3: TGTGCCAGCAGTTACTCATCCGGGCACAATCAGCCCCAGCATTTT.

V and J are TRBV7-9 and TRBJ2-3; 8 nucleotides agree with TRBD2. CDR3 length equals 15 residues. Per the germline V gene, CDR1 is SEHNR and CDR2 is FQNEAQ (reference sequence). Germline trimming cut 1 base from V and 4 bases from J; bases unmatched to any gene: 4. CDR3 in amino acids: CASSLDSGVPDTQYF. The DNA of the CDR3 is TGTGCCAGCAGCTTAGATAGCGGGGTTCCAGATACGCAGTATTTT. Supplemented by reference TRBV7-9 and TRBJ2-3, the full variable domain reads DTGVSQNPRHKITKRGQNVTFRCDPISEHNRLYWYRQTLGQGPEFLTYFQNEAQLEKSRLLSDRFSAERPKGSFSTLEIQRTEQGDSAMYLCASSLDSGVPDTQYFGPGTRLTVL.

The chain carries TRBV7-9 and TRBJ1-2; TRBD1 aligns across 10 bases. CDR3 length: 17 amino acids. J lost 6 bases, V lost 5 bases, and 15 bases had no gene match. Germline V gene lookup returns CDR1 SEHNR and CDR2 FQNEAQ (reference sequence). The CDR3 spells CASSPSPGQGLSNGYTF. The DNA of the CDR3 is TGTGCCAGCAGCCCCTCCCCGGGACAGGGGCTAAGTAATGGCTACACCTTC. Using reference TRBV7-9 and TRBJ1-2 for the parts outside the CDR3, the full variable domain is DTGVSQNPRHKITKRGQNVTFRCDPISEHNRLYWYRQTLGQGPEFLTYFQNEAQLEKSRLLSDRFSAERPKGSFSTLEIQRTEQGDSAMYLCASSPSPGQGLSNGYTFGSGTRLTVV.

A few counts support this clonotype. The chain has TRBV29-1 and TRBJ1-1, with 9 bases lining up with TRBD1. The V and J ends lost 7 bases and 4 bases, in that order; junction bases with no gene match: 7. In germline, CDR1 is SQVTM, CDR2 ANQGSEA. CDR3 length equals 13 residues. CDR3 DNA: TGCAGCGCAAGACAGGGGGGTGGCACTGAAGCTTTCTTT. Translated, it gives CSARQGGGTEAFF. Supplemented by reference TRBV29-1 and TRBJ1-1, the full variable domain reads SAVISQKPSRDICQRGTSLTIQCQVDSQVTMMFWYRQQPGQSLTLIATANQGSEATYESGFVIDKFPISRPNLTFSTLTVSNMSPEDSSIYLCSARQGGGTEAFFGQGTRLTVV.

A remark on this clonotype: At one of its ends the junction is not consistent with the germline gene, which may arise from a read error. The rearrangement joins TRBV14 to TRBJ2-1; D is unclear. The CDR3 spans 15 residues. The germline gives CDR1 SGHDN, CDR2 FVKESK. The CDR3 protein is CASSQDLHSYKEQFF. CDR3 DNA: TGTGCCAGCAGCCAAGACCTCCACTCCTACAAGGAGCAGTTCTTC.

The chain recombines TRBV9 with TRBJ2-5; 9 positions agree with TRBD1. The CDR3 spans 16 residues. J lost 4 bases, V lost 0 bases, and 7 bases had no gene match. The germline V gene encodes CDR1 SGDLS and CDR2 YYNGEE. DNA of the CDR3: TGTGCCAGCAGCGTAGCGGGGACAGGGAGGGGAGAGACCCAGTACTTC. Its protein product is CASSVAGTGRGETQYF.

V usage is TRBV6-5 and J usage is TRBJ1-1; the match to TRBD1 covers 7 bases. With V trimmed by 3 bases and J by 4 bases, 5 bases remained unmatched. The germline gives CDR1 MNHEY, CDR2 SVGAGI. The length of the CDR3 is 14 residues. CDR3 residues: CASSYRQGGTEAFF. CDR3 DNA sequence: TGTGCCAGCAGTTATCGGCAGGGGGGCACTGAAGCTTTCTTT.

The chain is built from TRBV20-1 and TRBJ2-1; D possibly corresponds to TRBD2 (6 bases). V dropped 3 bases and J dropped 5 bases, with 20 bases sitting between them. This CDR3 is 16 amino acids long. CDR1 and CDR2 (germline): DFQATT, SNEGSKA (reference sequence). Written as DNA, the CDR3 is TGCAGTGCTAGTTCCTTCCGGGAGAGGAGTCACAATGAGCAGTTCTTC. Its protein is CSASSFRERSHNEQFF.

The chain uses TRBV4-3 and TRBJ2-3; TRBD2 is a possible D gene (6 bases). Germline loops: CDR1 LGHNA, CDR2 YSLEER. Between the trimmed V and J ends, which lost 3 bases and 3 bases, there was a span of 16 bases. CDR3 length: 16 residues. CDR3 coding DNA: TGCGCCAGCAGCCACACGTGGGGGGAGAGGACAGATACGCAGTATTTT. It codes for CASSHTWGERTDTQYF.

The chain joins TRBV6-5 to TRBJ2-1; the match to TRBD2 covers 8 bases. Germline V CDR1 and CDR2: MNHEY, SVGAGI. The CDR3 is made up of 16 amino acids. After removal of 6 bases from V and 6 bases from J, the junction contained 13 bases not matched to a gene. The CDR3 DNA reads TGTGCCAGCAGCCTGCTGAGCGGGAGATTCGGCAATGAGCAGTTCTTC. Its protein is CASSLLSGRFGNEQFF.

This chain joins TRBV12-3 or TRBV12-4 and TRBJ2-1; perhaps D is TRBD1 or TRBD2 (5 bases each). The V gene lost 4 bases and the J gene lost 5 bases, with 18 bases spanning the gap. This CDR3 is built from 16 residues. CDR3: CASSSPGPQDNNEQFF. The CDR3 DNA reads TGTGCCAGCAGTTCCCCGGGGCCGCAGGACAACAATGAGCAGTTCTTC.